The text below deals with one T cell receptor beta chain. The antigen is unknown. This entry is derived from a study of post-analysis software for immune sequencing data. Study-level points and caveats: For normalized Chao1 diversity, multiple sclerosis patients scored significantly lower than controls did. Strong co-clustering by F measure was seen for same-batch samples. Patients used a handful of TRBV segments, including TRBV5-6, TRBV5-1 and TRBV20-1, more often than controls.

Tagging with unique molecular identifiers was a feature of the TCR beta cDNA libraries. The source material, roughly 0.9 to 11 million T cells, gave rise to 500,000 or so cDNA molecules. TCRdb reanalysed the PCR reads using MiXCR and keeps one entry per CDR3 protein. This table holds roughly 430,000 distinct CDR3 sequences, roughly 40% found once. Germline V gives CDR1 SGHTA, CDR2 FQGNSA. Trimming cost V 1 base and J 7 bases, with 11 bases left between them. This CDR3 contains 14 residues. The sequenced sample consisted of blood. The receptor was derived from a girl aged 2 to 10 with multiple sclerosis. The chain carries TRBV7-2 and TRBJ2-1; D is ambiguous. The DNA for the CDR3 is TGTGCCAGCAGCTTAGGAAATTTGCGTAATGAGCAGTTCTTC. As protein: CASSLGNLRNEQFF.